This T cell receptor (beta chain) is from a study of T-cell reconstitution after alpha-beta-depleted transplantation in children. TCRbeta library preparation incorporated unique molecular identifiers. TCRdb called the PCR reads again in MiXCR, with one record for every CDR3 protein. The sample lists about 210,000 distinct CDR3 sequences, around a sixth occurring once. Per the germline V gene, CDR1 is KGHDR and CDR2 is SFDVKD. V was clipped by 4 bases and J by 8 bases; unmatched bases: 5. This CDR3 is built from 13 residues. With regard to this clonotype: The target antigen is unknown.

Overall study results and limits: Expanded clones from the graft, numbering several hundred, reportedly supplied alpha-beta T cells about two months after transplant. Surviving recipient T cells and thymic progenitors underlay high day-60 TCRbeta diversity in some patients. Hyperexpanded clones declined; after one year, newly produced T cells mostly supplied diversity.

The sequence derives from a male patient between 2 and 15 years old who had a stem cell transplant for acute lymphoblastic leukemia, so the T cells may come from the graft donor. The V call is TRBV24-1, the J call TRBJ1-2; TRBD1 aligns across 8 bases. The sample here was PBMCs, mostly from graft donor cells, taken 360 days after TCRalphabeta/CD19-depleted stem cell transplant. Here the CDR3 reads CATSEPGQEGYTF. CDR3 nucleotides: TGTGCCACCAGTGAACCGGGACAGGAAGGCTACACCTTC.